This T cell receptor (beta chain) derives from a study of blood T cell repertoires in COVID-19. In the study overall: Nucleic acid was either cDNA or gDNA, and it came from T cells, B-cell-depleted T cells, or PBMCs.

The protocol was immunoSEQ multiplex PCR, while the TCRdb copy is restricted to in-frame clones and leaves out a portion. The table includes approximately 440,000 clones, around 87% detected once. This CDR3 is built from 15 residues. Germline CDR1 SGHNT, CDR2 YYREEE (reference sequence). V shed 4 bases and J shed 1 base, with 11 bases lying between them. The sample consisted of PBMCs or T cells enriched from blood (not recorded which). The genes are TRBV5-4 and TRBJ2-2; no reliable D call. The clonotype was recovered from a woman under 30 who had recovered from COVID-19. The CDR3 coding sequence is TGTGCCAGCAGCCAACGGTCGAGGAACACCGGGGAGCTGTTTTTT. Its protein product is CASSQRSRNTGELFF.